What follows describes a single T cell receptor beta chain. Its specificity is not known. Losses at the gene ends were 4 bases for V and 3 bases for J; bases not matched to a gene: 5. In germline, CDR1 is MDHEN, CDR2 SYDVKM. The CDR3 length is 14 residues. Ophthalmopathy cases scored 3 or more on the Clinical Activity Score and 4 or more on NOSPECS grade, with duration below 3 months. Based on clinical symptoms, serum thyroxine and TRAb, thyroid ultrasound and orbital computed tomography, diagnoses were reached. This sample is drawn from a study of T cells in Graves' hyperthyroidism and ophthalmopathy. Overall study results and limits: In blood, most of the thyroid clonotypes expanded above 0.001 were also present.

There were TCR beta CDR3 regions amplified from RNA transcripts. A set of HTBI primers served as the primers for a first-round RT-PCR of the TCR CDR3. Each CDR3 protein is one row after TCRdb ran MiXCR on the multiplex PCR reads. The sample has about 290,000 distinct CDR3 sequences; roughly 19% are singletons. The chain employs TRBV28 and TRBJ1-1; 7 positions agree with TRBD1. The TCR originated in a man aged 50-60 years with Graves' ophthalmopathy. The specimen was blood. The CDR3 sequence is CASSSDDRDTEAFF. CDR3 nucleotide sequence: TGTGCCAGCAGTTCCGACGACAGGGACACTGAAGCTTTCTTT.